These 27 T cell receptor beta chains were sequenced from one sample in a study of T cells expressing NK-cell markers. Each CDR3 protein gets one entry in TCRdb, which reprocessed the 5' RACE reads and gives no DNA. This sample's table has approximately 550,000 distinct CDR3 sequences. Sequenced: blood T cells: a sorted CD56 or NKG2C T cell subset, CD4+ or CD8+ T cells, or bulk PBMC T cells (not recorded which). All receptors come from a man younger than 35 in good health.

The chain joins TRBV9 to TRBJ2-3. This CDR3 comprises 13 residues. CDR1 and CDR2 from the germline V gene are SGDLS and YYNGEE. CDR3 in amino acids: CASSVGMRSTQYF.

The chain carries TRBV2 and TRBJ2-3; TCRdb's D call of TRBD2 is untestable without DNA. Germline CDR1 is SNHLY and CDR2 is FYNNEI. CDR3 length equals 16 residues. The chain's CDR3 is CASSVPLAGVSDTQYF. Combining the CDR3 with reference TRBV2 and TRBJ2-3 gives the whole variable domain EPEVTQTPSHQVTQMGQEVILRCVPISNHLYFYWYRQILGQKVEFLVSFYNNEISEKSEIFDDQFSVERPDGSNFTLKIRSTKLEDSAMYFCASSVPLAGVSDTQYFGPGTRLTVL.

The genes are TRBV30 and TRBJ2-7; the TCRdb call, TRBD1, lacks DNA for checking. CDR3 size: 16 residues. Germline V gene sequence: CDR1 GTSNPN, CDR2 SVGIG (reference sequence). CDR3 sequence: CACLSEGGGVPYEQYF.

The CDR3 sequence is CSASLGATGGANGYTF. This chain links TRBV20-1 with TRBJ1-2; TCRdb selects TRBD1, and the lack of DNA leaves this call unchecked. The CDR3 runs 16 residues. Germline V CDR1 and CDR2: DFQATT, SNEGSKA (reference sequence).

The chain links TRBV28 to TRBJ2-7; TCRdb reports TRBD2, a call that lacks DNA to check it against. CDR1 is MDHEN, CDR2 SYDVKM, per germline. There are 14 residues in the CDR3. This chain's CDR3 is CASSESGRAGEQYF.

The chain employs TRBV5-1 and TRBJ1-1; no DNA is available, so the TRBD1 call from TCRdb remains unchecked. The germline CDR1 and CDR2 sequences are SGHRS and YFSETQ. The CDR3 is 16 amino acids. CDR3 residues: CASSLRTPTMNTEAFF.

V and J are TRBV4-2 and TRBJ1-4; TCRdb reports TRBD1, a call that lacks DNA to check it against. Germline assignment: CDR1 LGHNA and CDR2 YNFKEQ. This CDR3 is built from 16 residues. CDR3: CASSPMGGQKNEKLFF.

The chain has TRBV6-2 or TRBV6-3 and TRBJ2-7; absent DNA, TCRdb's TRBD1 call cannot be checked. CDR1 is MNHEY and CDR2 is SVGEGT in the germline V gene. The CDR3 is 15 amino acids. The CDR3 region is CASSYSGTNSYEQYF.

V and J are TRBV12-3 or TRBV12-4 and TRBJ1-2. The CDR3 consists of 13 residues. CDR3 residues: CASSLEAVHGYTF.

V and J are TRBV7-2 and TRBJ2-1; lacking DNA, the TRBD2 call made by TCRdb goes unchecked. The CDR3 spans 15 residues. Germline CDR1 and CDR2: SGHTA and FQGNSA. The CDR3 region is CASSLGTSAYNEQFF.

The rearrangement links TRBV2 to TRBJ2-5; TCRdb's assignment of TRBD1 cannot be checked, as there is no DNA. Germline-derived CDR1 and CDR2 are SNHLY and FYNNEI. The CDR3 extends over 17 amino acids. The CDR3 sequence: CASRTTGSGRIRSTQYF.

The V call is TRBV7-8, the J call TRBJ1-1; TCRdb's assignment of TRBD1 cannot be checked, as there is no DNA. This CDR3 region has 15 residues. In germline, CDR1 is SGHVS, CDR2 FQNEAQ. This CDR3 reads CASSGPGTGSTEAFF.

The chain is built from TRBV24-1 and TRBJ1-2; as DNA is missing, the TRBD1 call by TCRdb cannot be tested. The CDR3 totals 16 residues. The V gene's germline CDR1 is KGHDR and CDR2 SFDVKD. The CDR3 sequence is CATSGGGQGRIYGYTF.

J is TRBJ2-2 and V is TRBV7-2; TCRdb calls TRBD2, which cannot be checked without DNA. Germline loops: CDR1 SGHTA, CDR2 FQGNSA. This CDR3 is built from 15 residues. CDR3 amino acids: CASSLVGASNGELFF.

V usage is TRBV20-1 and J usage is TRBJ1-5. Germline lookup yields CDR1 DFQATT and CDR2 SNEGSKA (reference sequence). The CDR3 runs to 13 residues. CDR3: CSAPEYSNQPQHF.

J is TRBJ2-1 and V is TRBV4-3; TCRdb calls TRBD1, which cannot be checked without DNA. In germline, CDR1 is LGHNA, CDR2 YSLEER. This CDR3 contains 15 residues. The CDR3 here is CASSQGDRDYNEQFF.

The gene calls are TRBV12-3 or TRBV12-4 and TRBJ2-4; TCRdb's D gene call, TRBD2, goes unchecked for lack of DNA. The CDR3 contains 14 residues. CDR3 in amino acids: CASGGPLAKNIQYF.

The CDR3: CASSQLASGGNNEQFF. The genes are TRBV5-1 and TRBJ2-1; the TCRdb call, TRBD2, lacks DNA for checking. Germline CDR1 SGHRS, CDR2 YFSETQ. The CDR3 loop spans 16 amino acids.

The chain has TRBV3-1 and TRBJ2-3; TCRdb selects TRBD1, and the lack of DNA leaves this call unchecked. Germline V CDR1 and CDR2: LGHDT, YNNKEL (reference sequence). This CDR3 is built from 17 residues. The CDR3 region is CASSHPGQTGALDTQYF.

The V call is TRBV4-3, the J call TRBJ2-1. Germline V gene lookup returns CDR1 LGHNA and CDR2 YSLEER. The CDR3 extends over 15 amino acids. CDR3 loop: CASSQEDSSYNEQFF.

This chain connects TRBV10-3 to TRBJ1-1. The CDR3 runs 11 residues. Germline-derived CDR1 and CDR2 are ENHRY and SYGVKD. The CDR3 sequence is CASMDRSEAFF.

This chain connects TRBV20-1 to TRBJ2-3; TCRdb's D gene call, TRBD2, goes unchecked for lack of DNA. The CDR3 extends over 16 amino acids. Germline loops: CDR1 DFQATT, CDR2 SNEGSKA (reference sequence). Here the CDR3 reads CSARGFTSGSRDTQYF.

The chain couples TRBV6-1 to TRBJ2-1; TCRdb designates TRBD1, a call that cannot be tested without DNA. The CDR3 runs to 13 residues. Germline assignment: CDR1 MNHNS and CDR2 SASEGT. This chain's CDR3 is CASRRGAGVEQFF.

This sequence joins TRBV5-5 and TRBJ2-5; the D call of TRBD1 rests on TCRdb alone, since no DNA is present to check it. CDR1 and CDR2 from the germline V gene are SGHKS and YYEKEE (reference sequence). There are 14 residues in the CDR3. CDR3 region: CASSPGSFLETQYF.

The J gene is TRBJ1-5, the V gene TRBV20-1; the TCRdb call, TRBD1, lacks DNA for checking. CDR1 and CDR2 from the germline V gene are DFQATT and SNEGSKA (reference sequence). This CDR3 is 16 amino acids long. CDR3 loop: CSARAQGLGSNQPQHF.

V is TRBV5-1 and J is TRBJ1-6; no DNA is available, so the TRBD1 call from TCRdb remains unchecked. Germline V lookup: CDR1 SGHRS, CDR2 YFSETQ. This CDR3 region has 16 residues. This CDR3 is CASRLSRDLNNSPLHF.

This chain uses TRBV9 with TRBJ2-3; TCRdb indicates TRBD2, and absent DNA this call remains unverified. The CDR3 runs 17 residues. From germline, CDR1 is SGDLS and CDR2 YYNGEE. The CDR3 is CASSALGLAGGTDTQYF. The entire variable domain, with the rest obtained from reference TRBV9 and TRBJ2-3, is as follows: DSGVTQTPKHLITATGQRVTLRCSPRSGDLSVYWYQQSLDQGLQFLIQYYNGEERAKGNILERFSAQQFPDLHSELNLSSLELGDSALYFCASSALGLAGGTDTQYFGPGTRLTVL.